Each of the 16 T cell receptor beta chains below was sequenced from the same sample in a study of a mutant IDH1 vaccine in newly diagnosed glioma (dated by TCRdb to 2020 to 2022). This specimen's time point label, per the study, means: baseline, week 1 (first vaccination visit). The treatment or condition label, as the study defines it: pre-vaccination baseline after standard-of-care therapy. The library relied on the immunoSEQ multiplex PCR assay. TCRdb limited this immuneACCESS table to in-frame rearrangements with V and J called. A share of clones is missing; checked studies link under half to unresolved V genes, and the rest is unexplained. The sample contains about 69,000 clones, approximately 86% of them found a single time. The ten largest clones take up about 3% of the sample. Sequencing used PBMCs, obtained from a glioma patient treated with radiotherapy, temozolomide or both. These receptors all come from a man younger than 40 with glioma.

This clone has a handful of counts. V and J are TRBV29-1 and TRBJ2-2; D tentatively fits TRBD1 or TRBD2 (5 bases each). Germline loops: CDR1 SQVTM, CDR2 ANQGSEA. This CDR3 region has 13 residues. V was clipped by 7 bases and J by 6 bases, with 15 bases between them. The CDR3 here is CSAGTSQSGELFF. The CDR3 nucleotides read TGCAGCGCCGGGACGTCCCAATCCGGGGAGCTGTTTTTT.

J is TRBJ1-6 and V is TRBV5-6; D is possibly TRBD1 (6 bases). CDR1 and CDR2 (germline): SGHDT, YYEEEE. The CDR3 runs to 17 residues. V was trimmed by 0 bases and J by 2 bases, leaving 12 bases between them. CDR3 region: CASSLDAGAAYNSPLHF. The CDR3 DNA reads TGTGCCAGCAGCTTGGACGCAGGGGCGGCCTATAATTCACCCCTCCACTTT.

The chain combines TRBV19 with TRBJ1-5, with D unresolved. Trimming stripped 2 bases from V and 2 bases from J, with 16 bases between. The CDR3 extends over 17 amino acids. In germline, CDR1 is LNHDA, CDR2 SQIVND (reference sequence). The CDR3 sequence: CASSIISRGSCNQPQHF. CDR3 sequence (DNA): TGTGCCAGTAGTATAATTTCGAGAGGGTCATGCAATCAGCCCCAGCATTTT.

The V and J genes are TRBV2 and TRBJ2-5; the D gene is possibly TRBD1 (5 bases). The J call could be wrong; TRBJ2-7 is a better fit for the DNA end. The length of the CDR3 is 19 residues. In germline, CDR1 is SNHLY, CDR2 FYNNEI. The CDR3 sequence: CAYLRQGNPTQPNNDEQYF. CDR3 in DNA: TGTGCCTATCTTAGGCAGGGAAATCCGACTCAGCCAAATAACGACGAGCAGTACTTC.

The chain uses TRBV7-2 and TRBJ2-7; D might be TRBD2 (5 bases). The CDR3 totals 13 residues. The ends were cut back, 5 bases at V and 4 bases at J, with 12 bases in the middle. Germline V gene sequence: CDR1 SGHTA, CDR2 FQGNSA. The CDR3 is CASSPVTGYEQYF. As DNA, the CDR3 is TGTGCCAGCAGCCCTGTGACGGGGTACGAGCAGTACTTC.

The chain employs TRBV6-1 and TRBJ1-5; tentatively, D is TRBD1 (6 bases). In germline, CDR1 is MNHNS, CDR2 SASEGT. This CDR3 has 15 residues. With 4 bases removed from V and 0 bases from J, the gap between germline ends came to 10 bases. In DNA, the CDR3 is TGTGCCAGCAGTGTCAACAGGGTTAGCAATCAGCCCCAGCATTTT. This codes for CASSVNRVSNQPQHF.

In its sample, this clone was seen a few times. V is TRBV19 and J is TRBJ2-1; 7 nucleotides line up with TRBD2. CDR1 and CDR2 (germline): LNHDA, SQIVND (reference sequence). CDR3 length: 14 amino acids. The V segment lost 8 bases and the J segment 8 bases; nucleotides outside the gene matches: 12. Here the CDR3 DNA reads TGTGCCAGTGGCGGTTTCTACCGGGGGGATGAGCAGTTCTTC. As protein: CASGGFYRGDEQFF.

The chain employs TRBV25-1 and TRBJ1-1, with 7 bases fitting TRBD1. The CDR3 has 14 residues. The germline gives CDR1 MGHDK, CDR2 SYGVNS. Losses at the gene ends were 0 bases for V and 6 bases for J; bases not matched to a gene: 4. The CDR3 DNA sequence: TGTGCCAGCAGTGAATATTACAGGGGATCTGAAGCTTTCTTT. Translating gives CASSEYYRGSEAFF.

The V gene is TRBV28, the J gene TRBJ1-1; D may be TRBD1 (6 bases). Germline V gene data show CDR1 as MDHEN and CDR2 as SYDVKM. The CDR3 has 15 residues. V was cut by 3 bases and J by 2 bases, with 13 bases left in between. The CDR3 is CASSFWGAPNTEAFF. The CDR3 nucleotides read TGTGCCAGCAGTTTTTGGGGGGCGCCAAACACTGAAGCTTTCTTT.

The chain carries TRBV4-1 and TRBJ2-1, with 11 bases aligning to TRBD2. This CDR3 is built from 16 residues. The junction had 10 bases not matched to a gene; V was cut back by 7 bases and J by 5 bases. Germline CDR1 reads MGHRA; CDR2 reads YSYEKL. The CDR3 bases are TGCGCCAGCACCTCGGTAGCGGGGGGGCTGAACAATGAGCAGTTCTTC. Translation: CASTSVAGGLNNEQFF.

CDR3 protein: CASSLVPREETQYF. CDR3 DNA: TGTGCCAGCAGCTTGGTTCCCAGGGAAGAGACCCAGTACTTC. The J gene is TRBJ2-5, the V gene TRBV5-6, with D perhaps TRBD1 (5 bases). V lost 0 bases and J 3 bases, leaving 9 bases between the germline ends. Per germline, CDR1 SGHDT and CDR2 YYEEEE. The CDR3 has 14 residues.

This clone was recorded a few times. This rearrangement joins TRBV19 to TRBJ1-4; D call uncertain. The germline V gene has CDR1 LNHDA and CDR2 SQIVND (reference sequence). CDR3 length: 15 amino acids. Between the trimmed V and J ends, which lost 0 bases and 1 base, there was a span of 6 bases. The CDR3 sequence: CASSIEGKTNEKLFF. For the CDR3, the DNA is TGTGCCAGTAGTATAGAGGGAAAAACTAATGAAAAACTGTTTTTT.

This clone was seen a few times. The chain employs TRBV6-5 and TRBJ1-5, with no clear D. This CDR3 comprises 13 residues. The V and J ends lost 7 bases and 6 bases respectively, with 13 bases between them. The germline V gene encodes CDR1 MNHEY and CDR2 SVGAGI. In nucleotides, the CDR3 is TGTGCCAGCACCCAAAGGGCTGGTCAGCCCCAGCATTTT. Encoded protein: CASTQRAGQPQHF.

The CDR3 DNA is TGTGCCAGCAGACCGCGATGGGGTGGCACAGATACGCAGTATTTT. Residues: CASRPRWGGTDTQYF. The rearrangement uses TRBV27 and TRBJ2-3; D is ambiguous. Germline assignment: CDR1 MNHEY and CDR2 SMNVEV (reference sequence). Trimming cost V 6 bases and J 1 base, with 14 bases left between them. The CDR3 contains 15 residues.

This rearrangement joins TRBV5-6 to TRBJ1-1; tentatively, D is TRBD1 (6 bases). CDR3 length: 16 residues. With 5 bases removed from V and 4 bases from J, the gap between germline ends came to 21 bases. The germline V gene encodes CDR1 SGHDT and CDR2 YYEEEE. The CDR3 nucleotides read TGTGCCAGCAGTCTGGGGGGGGCAGGGGCTGGCACTGAAGCTTTCTTT. This translates into CASSLGGAGAGTEAFF.

The V gene is TRBV5-6, the J gene TRBJ2-6; 7 positions agree with TRBD2. CDR1 is SGHDT and CDR2 is YYEEEE in the germline V gene. The CDR3 totals 17 residues. Trimming took 5 bases from V and 0 from J; bases not matched to a gene: 8. CDR3 in DNA: TGTGCCAGCAGACACTCGGGACTATCCTCTGGGGCCAACGTCCTGACTTTC. Encoded protein: CASRHSGLSSGANVLTF.